The 9 T cell receptor beta chains in this list originate from one sample, sequenced in a study of human T cells and chemical hapten exposure. This sample's time point: patch test 1, 2 weeks after DPC sensitization. Specified treatment: therapeutic diphenylcyclopropenone sensitization with weekly scalp DPC. MiXCR, applied by TCRdb to the RACE reads, yields one record per CDR3 protein. The data show fewer than 400,000 distinct CDR3 sequences, approximately 6.9% seen once. Specimen: whole blood, collected in connection with sensitization to the hapten diphenylcyclopropenone (DPC). These receptors all come from a woman aged 18-29 years with alopecia areata. Some clones in this sample may be carry-over from other donors' samples.

The rearrangement uses TRBV18 and TRBJ2-3, with TRBD2 matching 10 bases. Looked up from germline, CDR1 is KGHSH and CDR2 is LQKENI. The J segment lost 1 base and the V segment lost 8 bases, leaving 9 bases of the junction unmatched. The CDR3 sequence is 16 residues long. This chain's CDR3 is CASQKSGTSGTDTQYF. The CDR3 DNA reads as TGTGCCAGCCAAAAGTCCGGGACTAGCGGCACAGATACGCAGTATTTT. Full variable domain (outside the CDR3, taken from reference TRBV18 and TRBJ2-3): NAGVMQNPRHLVRRRGQEARLRCSPMKGHSHVYWYRQLPEEGLKFMVYLQKENIIDESGMPKERFSAEFPKEGPSILRIQQVVRGDSAAYFCASQKSGTSGTDTQYFGPGTRLTVL.

This rearrangement joins TRBV4-3 to TRBJ2-6; D may be TRBD1 (5 bases). V was pared by 0 bases and J by 2 bases, with 8 bases between. CDR1 is LGHNA and CDR2 is YSLEER in the germline V gene. This CDR3 region has 16 residues. CDR3 amino acids: CASSQDSRAGANVLTF. CDR3 sequence (DNA): TGCGCCAGCAGCCAAGATTCCAGGGCTGGGGCCAACGTCCTGACTTTC.

This clonotype was seen a few times. The chain joins TRBV4-2 to TRBJ1-2; 12 nucleotides match TRBD1. The CDR3 extends over 18 amino acids. Germline V lookup: CDR1 LGHNA, CDR2 YNFKEQ. V dropped 4 bases and J dropped 6; count of bases not matched to a gene: 15. The CDR3 protein is CASSRSTMGTGGDHGYTF. CDR3 in DNA: TGTGCCAGCAGCCGCTCCACTATGGGGACAGGGGGCGATCATGGCTACACCTTC.

There are many counts of this clonotype. The V gene is TRBV7-8, the J gene TRBJ2-1; 8 bases fit TRBD1. Germline trimming cut 6 bases from V and 5 bases from J; bases unmatched to any gene: 6. Germline lookup yields CDR1 SGHVS and CDR2 FQNEAQ. This CDR3 comprises 14 residues. CDR3 sequence (DNA): TGTGCCAGCAGGACGGACAGGGTTAACAATGAGCAGTTCTTC. Residues: CASRTDRVNNEQFF.

V gene TRBV6-2 or TRBV6-3 combines with J gene TRBJ1-5, with TRBD1 as a possible D gene (5 bases). This CDR3 is built from 15 residues. Between the trimmed V and J ends, which lost 4 bases and 7 bases, there was a span of 17 bases. Germline assignment: CDR1 MNHEY and CDR2 SVGEGT. The CDR3 reads CASSFHRLRAQPQHF. The CDR3 bases are TGTGCCAGCAGTTTCCACCGACTCAGGGCCCAGCCCCAGCATTTT.

The chain combines TRBV5-1 with TRBJ1-5; no clear D. Trimming removed 4 bases from V and 1 base from J, with 12 bases in between. The V gene's germline CDR1 is SGHRS and CDR2 YFSETQ. This CDR3 contains 15 residues. CDR3 region: CASSPTDPSNQPQHF. The CDR3 DNA follows: TGCGCCAGCAGCCCGACCGATCCAAGCAATCAGCCCCAGCATTTT.

This chain uses TRBV7-2 with TRBJ1-2, with D perhaps matching TRBD1 (6 bases). The germline CDR1 and CDR2 sequences are SGHTA and FQGNSA. Deletions cut 5 bases from V and 5 bases from J, with 21 bases between. This CDR3 spans 16 amino acids. CDR3 amino acids: CASSPQGIRGFYGYTF. CDR3 DNA sequence: TGTGCCAGCAGCCCCCAGGGGATCAGGGGTTTTTATGGCTACACCTTC.

In this sample, this clonotype turned up many times. The J gene is TRBJ2-3, the V gene TRBV9, with 10 bases that match TRBD1. The J segment lost 5 bases and the V segment lost 3 bases, leaving 6 bases of the junction unmatched. CDR3 length: 15 amino acids. Germline CDR1 and CDR2: SGDLS and YYNGEE. Written as DNA, the CDR3 is TGTGCCAGCAGCGACCGGGACAGGGGCAGAGATACGCAGTATTTT. It is translated as CASSDRDRGRDTQYF.

The table lists this clonotype with a few counts. This chain joins TRBV6-5 and TRBJ2-3; possible D gene TRBD2, 6 bases. Trimming stripped 9 bases from V and 2 bases from J, with 18 bases between. The CDR3 spans 15 residues. Looked up from germline, CDR1 is MNHEY and CDR2 is SVGAGI. CDR3 coding DNA: TGTGCCAGTATCGCCACGGGACTCCTCACAGATACGCAGTATTTT. This codes for CASIATGLLTDTQYF.